The clone carrying this T cell receptor (beta chain) was found a few times. What it binds is not known. The data are from a study of cytotoxic CD8 clonotypes in ibrutinib-treated CLL. Study at large: Results showed roughly 25 partial and 2 complete responses; following median 68 months, roughly 14 remained remitted, roughly 12 advanced. Response samples followed a median around 12 months of treatment, range 6 to 36. Samples had a mean of roughly 260,000 productive templates and more than 85,000 productive rearrangements.

V shed 2 bases and J 2 bases; nucleotides not matched to a gene: 9. This CDR3 has 15 amino acids. Germline loops: CDR1 GTSNPN, CDR2 SVGIG (reference sequence). Study-wide findings and caveats: Clonality correlated strongly with circulating CD8+ T cells and exceeded age-matched healthy donors at baseline.

Profiling relied on immunoSEQ multiplex PCR, and the TCRdb table lists in-frame clones only, not all of them. Here the sample spans 68,000 or so clones, 68% being singletons. V and J are TRBV30 and TRBJ2-7, with TRBD1 matching 7 bases. The origin of this receptor is a human donor with chronic lymphocytic leukemia. Sequencing used PBMCs, obtained after 12 months of ibrutinib treatment. CDR3 sequence reads: CAWSYIPGQTYEQYF. For the CDR3, the DNA is TGTGCCTGGAGTTACATTCCGGGACAGACCTACGAGCAGTACTTC.